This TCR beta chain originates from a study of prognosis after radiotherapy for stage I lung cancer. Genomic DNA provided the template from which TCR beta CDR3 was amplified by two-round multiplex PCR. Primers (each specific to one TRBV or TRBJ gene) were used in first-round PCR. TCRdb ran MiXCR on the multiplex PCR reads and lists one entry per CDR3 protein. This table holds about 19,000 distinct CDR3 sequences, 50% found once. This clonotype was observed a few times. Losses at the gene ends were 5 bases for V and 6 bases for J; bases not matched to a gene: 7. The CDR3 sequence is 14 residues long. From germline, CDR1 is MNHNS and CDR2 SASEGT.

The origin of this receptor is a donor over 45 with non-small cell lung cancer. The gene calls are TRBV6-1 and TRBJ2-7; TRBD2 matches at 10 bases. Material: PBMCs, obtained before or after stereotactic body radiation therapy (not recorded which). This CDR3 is CASSLAGVPFEQYF. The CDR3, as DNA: TGTGCCAGCAGTCTAGCGGGAGTGCCTTTCGAGCAGTACTTC.